This entry describes one TCR beta chain. Its recognized antigen is unknown. No base qualities exist here, and no much larger clone lies one base off it. The entry originates in a study of OX40 agonist ivuxolimab in advanced cancers. Background for the entire study: Ivuxolimab was a fully human IgG2 agonistic monoclonal antibody targeting the costimulatory receptor OX40 (CD134). Intravenous ivuxolimab was administered to patients every 2 weeks at six dose levels: 0.01, 0.1, 0.3, 1.5, 3 and 10 mg/kg. Among the roughly 52 dose-escalation patients, about 19 had hepatocellular carcinoma, around 15 melanoma, 9 renal cell carcinoma and 9 head and neck cancer. In the dose-escalation cohort, roughly 80% of patients were male, and the mean age was approximately 60 years, with a range of roughly 23 to 85. Prior anti-PD-1, anti-PD-L1 or anti-CTLA-4 therapy was permitted, and checkpoint inhibitors had been received by roughly 42% of dose-escalation patients. Partial responses were achieved by three dose-escalation patients, of whom one had hepatocellular carcinoma and two had cutaneous melanoma. The purpose of peripheral TCRbeta sequencing was to test whether ivuxolimab changed TCR sequence diversity and led to clonal T-cell expansion. The paper reports the monotherapy dose-escalation portion (N of about 50 patients) of the phase I ivuxolimab trial.

Patients with a history of autoimmune disease or receiving systemic immunosuppression were excluded from the trial. Peripheral blood for TCR sequencing was collected from all dose cohorts at baseline, on cycle 4 day 1, and on cycle 7 day 1. The samples were drawn from a first-in-human, open-label, multicenter phase I dose-escalation trial of ivuxolimab. Adults with locally advanced or metastatic melanoma, renal cell, hepatocellular, or head and neck squamous cell carcinoma were enrolled in the trial. Before TCR sequencing, CD4+ and CD8+ T cells were separately sorted from peripheral blood. Genomic DNA was extracted from sorted cells for sequencing of the TCRbeta CDR3 region. TCRbeta CDR3 regions were sequenced using the immunoSEQ Assay. Drawn from immuneACCESS, this table holds only the in-frame rearrangements with V and J called that TCRdb kept. Clones are partly lost; checked studies trace under half to an unresolved V gene and leave the rest unexplained. In this sample the table shows around 35,000 clones, 88% of which occur a single time. The ten largest clones take up less than 5% of the sample.

According to the germline V gene, CDR1 reads MGHRA and CDR2 reads YSYEKL. The CDR3 contains 13 residues, cysteine and phenylalanine counted. Just CDR3 DNA is preserved here, 39 bases in frame from base 1. V trim: 6 bases; J trim: 7 bases; unmatched bases: 7. Broad study findings and their caveats: Low levels of normalized T-cell clonal expansion were also shown by some nonresponding patients. Antigen specificity was not determined for the clonally expanded peripheral T cells. At doses from 0.1 to 3.0 mg/kg, clonal expansion was seen in both CD4+ and CD8+ blood T cells between baseline and week 6. In the 0.1-3.0 mg/kg groups, partial responders had among the lowest normalized peripheral clonal expansion, particularly in CD8+ T cells. After ivuxolimab, expanded clones were on average more numerous among CD8+ T cells than among CD4+ T cells.

The V and J genes are TRBV4-1 and TRBJ2-5, with 8 bases in between that match TRBD2. The material sequenced was CD4+ or CD8+ T cells sorted from blood, taken in a trial of the OX40 agonist ivuxolimab. This sequence was found in an adult with an advanced solid tumor such as melanoma, head and neck, liver or kidney cancer. The DNA reads as follows: TGCGCCAGCAGTACCCGGGGGGGAGGGACCCAGTACTTC. This sequence encodes CASSTRGGGTQYF.